These 31 T cell receptor beta chains were all obtained from the same sample, sequenced in a study of cytomegalovirus exposure and HLA in healthy donors. PCR involved 60 Vbeta and 13 Jbeta primers. Repertoires were generated with immunoSEQ multiplex PCR, while TCRdb's copy carries only in-frame clones and drops some. Here the sample spans more than 150,000 clones, roughly 87% being singletons. The sample taken for sequencing was PBMCs. These receptors originate from a girl less than two years old in good health and CMV-seronegative.

The chain is built from TRBV7-2 and TRBJ2-7; D remains unclear. Germline loops: CDR1 SGHTA, CDR2 FQGNSA. V was pared by 5 bases and J by 3 bases, with 14 bases between. CDR3 size: 14 residues. The CDR3 DNA reads as TGTGCCAGCAGCGCCGGCGGATCTGGCTACGAGCAGTACTTC. Its translation: CASSAGGSGYEQYF.

This chain joins TRBV4-1 and TRBJ2-4, with 14 nucleotides matching TRBD2. The CDR3 contains 17 residues. CDR1 and CDR2 from the germline V gene are MGHRA and YSYEKL. V lost 4 bases and J lost 9; bases outside the gene matches: 11. In DNA, the CDR3 is TGCGCCAGCAGCCGGTTGACTAGCGGGGGGGGTGAAGGCATTCAGTACTTC. Protein product: CASSRLTSGGGEGIQYF.

This clone was seen only a few times. The J gene is TRBJ1-1, the V gene TRBV15; D gene ambiguous. With 9 bases removed from V and 0 bases from J, the gap between germline ends came to 17 bases. The CDR3 runs 15 residues. Per the germline V gene, CDR1 is LNHNV and CDR2 is YYDKDF (reference sequence). The CDR3 DNA sequence: TGTGCCACGGAGGGTGGAGCTTTCATGAACACTGAAGCTTTCTTT. Translated: CATEGGAFMNTEAFF.

This rearrangement joins TRBV6-1 to TRBJ2-2, with 10 nucleotides matching TRBD2. The J segment lost 4 bases and the V segment lost 6 bases, leaving 5 bases of the junction unmatched. The CDR3 has 15 residues. CDR1 is MNHNS, CDR2 SASEGT, per germline. CDR3 sequence reads: CASSLTSGATGELFF. As DNA, the CDR3 is TGTGCCAGCAGCCTTACTAGCGGGGCCACCGGGGAGCTGTTTTTT.

This clone showed up just once. CDR3 sequence: CASSSWSSRGNQPQHF. CDR3 DNA sequence: TGTGCCAGCAGCTCCTGGTCGTCCCGGGGCAATCAGCCCCAGCATTTT. This chain links TRBV7-9 with TRBJ1-5; D ambiguous. V lost 4 bases and J 2 bases, leaving 15 bases between the germline ends. Germline CDR1 reads SEHNR; CDR2 reads FQNEAQ (reference sequence). The CDR3 totals 16 residues. Filled out from reference TRBV7-9 and TRBJ1-5, the complete variable domain reads DTGVSQNPRHKITKRGQNVTFRCDPISEHNRLYWYRQTLGQGPEFLTYFQNEAQLEKSRLLSDRFSAERPKGSFSTLEIQRTEQGDSAMYLCASSSWSSRGNQPQHFGDGTRLSIL.

This chain connects TRBV30 to TRBJ1-5, with D hard to call. The length of the CDR3 is 12 residues. The V gene lost 1 base and the J gene lost 6 bases, with 7 bases spanning the gap. The germline gives CDR1 GTSNPN, CDR2 SVGIG (reference sequence). CDR3 sequence reads: CAWSEAVQPQHF. CDR3 DNA: TGTGCCTGGAGTGAGGCGGTTCAGCCCCAGCATTTT.

The chain is built from TRBV9 and TRBJ2-2, with TRBD1 identical over 12 bases. This CDR3 spans 16 amino acids. Germline lookup yields CDR1 SGDLS and CDR2 YYNGEE. The V and J ends lost 0 bases and 4 bases, in that order; junction bases with no gene match: 1. The CDR3: CASSVGGQGATGELFF. The CDR3 DNA follows: TGTGCCAGCAGCGTAGGGGGACAGGGGGCCACCGGGGAGCTGTTTTTT.

Only a few counts were recorded for this clone. V and J are TRBV30 and TRBJ1-5, with D perhaps matching TRBD1 (6 bases). Germline values: CDR1 GTSNPN, CDR2 SVGIG (reference sequence). This CDR3 is 15 amino acids long. The V gene lost 2 bases and the J gene lost 9 bases, with 20 bases spanning the gap. The CDR3: CAWSRQAGLIRPQHF. The DNA for the CDR3 is TGTGCCTGGAGTAGACAGGCGGGTCTAATTCGGCCCCAGCATTTT.

The chain links TRBV6-1 to TRBJ1-1, with D maybe TRBD1 (5 bases). V was shortened by 4 bases and J by 4 bases, with 16 bases between the two germline ends. This CDR3 region has 15 residues. Germline assignment: CDR1 MNHNS and CDR2 SASEGT. This CDR3 is CASSVLGGRGTEAFF. CDR3 in DNA: TGTGCCAGCAGTGTGCTGGGGGGACGTGGCACTGAAGCTTTCTTT.

The gene calls are TRBV6-5 and TRBJ1-1; D may be TRBD1 (6 bases). Trimming took 6 bases from V and 3 from J, leaving 17 bases between them. Germline CDR1 and CDR2: MNHEY and SVGAGI. The CDR3 has 15 residues. As DNA, the CDR3 is TGTGCCAGCAGCCCGACAGGCGTTTTGTACACTGAAGCTTTCTTT. Translating gives CASSPTGVLYTEAFF.

The CDR3 sequence is CASSPVTTNEKLFF. The CDR3 DNA follows: TGCGCCAGCAGCCCTGTTACAACTAATGAAAAACTGTTTTTT. The chain links TRBV5-1 to TRBJ1-4; D is unresolved. Germline V gene data show CDR1 as SGHRS and CDR2 as YFSETQ. Trimming removed 4 bases at V and 0 bases at J, with 7 bases between. This CDR3 has 14 residues.

The genes are TRBV7-6 and TRBJ1-3, with 10 positions matching TRBD1. V trimming: 3 bases; J trimming: 4 bases; junction bases outside the gene matches: 6. The CDR3 is made up of 16 amino acids. The germline gives CDR1 SGHVS, CDR2 FNYEAQ. The CDR3 spells CASSFLGQGLGNTIYF. DNA for the CDR3: TGTGCCAGCAGCTTTTTGGGACAGGGGCTCGGAAACACCATATATTTT.

The chain recombines TRBV27 with TRBJ1-5; D unclear. The germline V gene has CDR1 MNHEY and CDR2 SMNVEV (reference sequence). Trimming removed 6 bases at V and 8 bases at J, with 14 bases between. The CDR3 length is 13 residues. The CDR3 DNA is TGTGCCAGCAGCACCGGAGACCGGGAGCCCCAGCATTTT. This translates into CASSTGDREPQHF.

The chain is built from TRBV19 and TRBJ2-5; a weak D match, TRBD2 (5 bases). V lost 5 bases, J lost 5 bases, and 12 bases lay in between. There are 13 residues in the CDR3. Per the germline V gene, CDR1 is LNHDA and CDR2 is SQIVND (reference sequence). Here the CDR3 DNA reads TGTGCCAGTAGTCCCCGGGGAGTGGAGACCCAGTACTTC. It encodes CASSPRGVETQYF. The whole variable domain, remainder taken from reference TRBV19 and TRBJ2-5, is DGGITQSPKYLFRKEGQNVTLSCEQNLNHDAMYWYRQDPGQGLRLIYYSQIVNDFQKGDIAEGYSVSREKKESFPLTVTSAQKNPTAFYLCASSPRGVETQYFGPGTRLLVL.

The V gene is TRBV27, the J gene TRBJ2-3, with 8 nucleotides matching TRBD2. From germline, CDR1 is MNHEY and CDR2 SMNVEV (reference sequence). The trim removed 3 bases at V and 3 bases at J, leaving 5 bases unmatched. The CDR3 sequence is 15 residues long. Here the CDR3 DNA reads TGTGCCAGCAGTTTGTTTAGCGGGGCAACAGATACGCAGTATTTT. As protein: CASSLFSGATDTQYF.

This chain uses TRBV25-1 with TRBJ2-1; TRBD2 might be the D (6 bases). Per the germline V gene, CDR1 is MGHDK and CDR2 is SYGVNS. The CDR3 covers 17 residues. V dropped 3 bases and J dropped 1 base, with 16 bases sitting between them. The DNA for the CDR3 is TGTGCCAGCAGTGATCCTCGGGTGGCGGGGTCCTACAATGAGCAGTTCTTC. This codes for CASSDPRVAGSYNEQFF.

This sequence joins TRBV7-6 and TRBJ2-7; TRBD1 might be the D (6 bases). This CDR3 is built from 15 residues. The V end lost 0 bases, the J end lost 3 bases, and 12 bases lay between the germline ends. The germline V gene encodes CDR1 SGHVS and CDR2 FNYEAQ. This CDR3 is CASSLAHGGGYEQYF. CDR3 in DNA: TGTGCCAGCAGCTTAGCGCATGGGGGCGGCTACGAGCAGTACTTC.

The chain employs TRBV2 and TRBJ2-5, with TRBD2 matching over 12 bases. The CDR3 spans 14 residues. V dropped 6 bases and J dropped 4; count of bases not matched to a gene: 3. Germline V CDR1 and CDR2: SNHLY, FYNNEI. This chain's CDR3 is CASSQLAGGETQYF. The CDR3 nucleotides are TGTGCCAGCAGCCAACTAGCGGGAGGAGAGACCCAGTACTTC.

The chain is built from TRBV6-5 and TRBJ1-2; no clear D. CDR3 size: 15 residues. The V end lost 5 bases, the J end lost 2 bases, and 15 bases lay between the germline ends. Germline CDR1 and CDR2: MNHEY and SVGAGI. The CDR3 is CASSPSTERNYGYTF. CDR3 bases: TGTGCCAGCAGTCCCTCGACGGAGAGAAACTATGGCTACACCTTC.

This chain uses TRBV9 with TRBJ1-5, with 7 bases identical to TRBD1. This CDR3 has 14 residues. V dropped 3 bases and J dropped 9; count of bases not matched to a gene: 9. CDR1 SGDLS and CDR2 YYNGEE come from the germline V gene. The CDR3 here is CASSARDSARPQHF. The CDR3 DNA sequence: TGTGCCAGCAGCGCCCGGGACAGTGCCAGGCCCCAGCATTTT.

This clone was counted a single time. The rearrangement uses TRBV7-9 and TRBJ2-7, with D possibly TRBD1 on 6 matching bases. Trimming took off 5 bases at V and 3 bases at J, with 14 bases between the two ends. Per the germline V gene, CDR1 is SEHNR and CDR2 is FQNEAQ (reference sequence). The CDR3 contains 14 residues. The CDR3 spells CASSPGQTNYEQYF. In DNA, the CDR3 is TGTGCCAGCAGCCCCGGACAGACCAACTACGAGCAGTACTTC. Together with reference TRBV7-9 and TRBJ2-7, the CDR3 gives the full variable domain: DTGVSQNPRHKITKRGQNVTFRCDPISEHNRLYWYRQTLGQGPEFLTYFQNEAQLEKSRLLSDRFSAERPKGSFSTLEIQRTEQGDSAMYLCASSPGQTNYEQYFGPGTRLTVT.

A remark on this clone: Its ends do not fully match the called genes, so a read error is possible. This chain links TRBV7-9 with TRBJ2-2, with a weak D call TRBD2 (6 bases). This CDR3 is built from 11 residues. CDR1 is SEHNR, CDR2 FQNEAQ, per germline (reference sequence). The CDR3 here is CSSPGAGELFF. As DNA, the CDR3 is TGTTCCAGCCCGGGGGCCGGGGAGCTGTTTTTT.

This chain links TRBV5-1 with TRBJ1-2, with D perhaps matching TRBD1 (5 bases). The V end was cut by 2 bases, the J end by 0 bases, with 8 bases between. CDR3 length equals 14 residues. CDR1 is SGHRS, CDR2 YFSETQ, per germline. The CDR3 bases are TGCGCCAGCAGCTTCGAAGGGGCTAACTATGGCTACACCTTC. As protein: CASSFEGANYGYTF.

The chain joins TRBV19 to TRBJ2-1; D gene ambiguous. Trimming cost V 3 bases and J 7 bases, with 13 bases left between them. CDR3 length equals 14 residues. Germline V gene lookup returns CDR1 LNHDA and CDR2 SQIVND (reference sequence). The chain's CDR3 is CASSIYPSQNEQFF. CDR3 nucleotides: TGTGCCAGTAGTATTTATCCTAGTCAGAATGAGCAGTTCTTC. Full variable domain (rest looked up from reference TRBV19 and TRBJ2-1): DGGITQSPKYLFRKEGQNVTLSCEQNLNHDAMYWYRQDPGQGLRLIYYSQIVNDFQKGDIAEGYSVSREKKESFPLTVTSAQKNPTAFYLCASSIYPSQNEQFFGPGTRLTVL.

This CDR3 is CASRFLAPSTDTQYF. DNA for the CDR3: TGCGCCAGCAGGTTTTTAGCGCCTAGCACAGATACGCAGTATTTT. This rearrangement joins TRBV5-1 to TRBJ2-3; possible D gene TRBD2, 5 bases. The germline V gene has CDR1 SGHRS and CDR2 YFSETQ. The CDR3 loop spans 15 amino acids. V lost 5 bases and J 0 bases, leaving 13 bases between the germline ends.

V gene TRBV9 combines with J gene TRBJ1-2; TRBD1 agrees at 8 bases. CDR1 and CDR2 (germline): SGDLS, YYNGEE. J lost 6 bases, V lost 6 bases, and 16 bases had no gene match. CDR3 length: 16 amino acids. The CDR3 bases are TGTGCCAGCAACCTCGACGGACAGGGTTTCCGGAATGGCTACACCTTC. Residues: CASNLDGQGFRNGYTF.

This clone was counted a few times. The junction departs from the called germline gene at one end, perhaps through a read error. This sequence joins TRBV9 and TRBJ1-1, with 7 bases matching TRBD1. There are 14 residues in the CDR3. Germline assignment: CDR1 SGDLS and CDR2 YYNGEE. The CDR3 nucleotides are TGTGCCAGCAGCGCGACAGGGATGAATACTGAAGCTTTCTTT. It yields the protein CASSATGMNTEAFF.

This chain links TRBV29-1 with TRBJ1-2, with a tentative D call TRBD1 (6 bases). Trimming removed 4 bases at V and 8 bases at J, with 14 bases between. This CDR3 spans 12 amino acids. Germline V gene data show CDR1 as SQVTM and CDR2 as ANQGSEA. This CDR3 reads CSVGRGEEGYTF. The CDR3 nucleotides read TGCAGCGTTGGCAGGGGAGAAGAGGGCTACACCTTC.

This chain links TRBV4-1 with TRBJ1-5, with D possibly TRBD1 on 5 matching bases. The ends were cut back, 2 bases at V and 6 bases at J, with 11 bases in the middle. Germline V gene sequence: CDR1 MGHRA, CDR2 YSYEKL. The CDR3 loop spans 14 amino acids. The CDR3 protein is CASSQRGGGQPQHF. The CDR3 DNA sequence: TGCGCCAGCAGCCAACGGGGGGGTGGTCAGCCCCAGCATTTT.

J is TRBJ2-3 and V is TRBV7-9; 10 positions match TRBD2. CDR1 is SEHNR, CDR2 FQNEAQ, per germline (reference sequence). The CDR3 runs to 16 residues. The J segment lost 3 bases and the V segment lost 6 bases, leaving 9 bases of the junction unmatched. CDR3 in DNA: TGTGCCAGCAGGTCAAGCGGGAGGGCCCGGACAGATACGCAGTATTTT. Its protein is CASRSSGRARTDTQYF.

The V gene is TRBV15, the J gene TRBJ2-1; D may be TRBD2 (5 bases). Germline CDR1 reads LNHNV; CDR2 reads YYDKDF (reference sequence). This CDR3 has 15 amino acids. Trimming cost V 1 base and J 0 bases, with 7 bases left between them. This chain's CDR3 is CATSRGTSSYNEQFF. The CDR3 nucleotides are TGTGCCACCAGCAGAGGAACTAGCTCCTACAATGAGCAGTTCTTC.